This T cell receptor (beta chain) was identified in a study of blood T cell repertoires in COVID-19 (dated by TCRdb to 2020 to 2021). As for the study more broadly: The collaborator samples originated in the United States, Italy and Spain and spanned the acute and convalescent phases of COVID-19. The material from the prospective study consisted of cDNA or gDNA derived from T cells, B-cell-depleted T cells, or PBMCs. The dataset comprised deeply sampled blood TCRbeta repertoires from subjects exposed to, actively infected with, or recovered from COVID-19. The repertoires were released in a freely available public database intended as a resource for research on the immune response to SARS-CoV-2. The samples were drawn from the first 160 participants of the ongoing ImmuneRACE study and from about 1,200 subjects provided by 6 global collaborators. Sample metadata almost always included a de-identified subject ID, COVID-19 status, age in years and sex. Where available, HLA class I and class II types were taken from metadata supplied by the sample provider and were not determined by assay-based typing. What the study reported, not specific to this receptor: The quantity of clinical and demographic metadata differed by source and by participant and was supplied without curation.

Participants in the prospective study were aged roughly 18 to 89 years, lived in about two dozen United States geographic areas, and enrolled through a virtual design. In the prospective study, cohorts were assigned on the basis of participant-reported clinical history obtained from a screening survey and a study questionnaire. ImmuneRACE Cohort 3 recovered participants were defined by two consecutive negative NP/OP PCR tests, healthcare professional clearance, or symptom resolution. Mobile phlebotomists in the prospective study collected whole blood, serum and a nasopharyngeal or oropharyngeal swab from every participant. Participants in the prospective study had the option to provide additional blood draws and questionnaires over an approximately 2-month period. Prospective study blood samples were shipped either frozen or at room temperature before DNA extraction. For this clone: Its cognate antigen has yet to be identified. The input lacks base qualities; no much larger clone sits a single base away.

TCRbeta CDR3 regions were amplified from genomic DNA by means of the immunoSEQ Assay, a bias-controlled multiplex PCR. The authors' pipeline ran thus. The number of nucleated cells in each sample was estimated from the amplification of reference gene primers within the assay. To quantify the absolute abundance of each unique TCRbeta CDR3 rearrangement, sequence reads were collapsed and filtered. For each sample, productive Simpson clonality was calculated by taking the square root of Simpson's diversity index across productive rearrangements. As stored in TCRdb, this immuneACCESS dataset retains in-frame rearrangements with V and J assigned. A fraction of the clones does not appear; measured against another copy, unresolved V genes explain less than half of the discrepancy, and the remainder lacks a known reason. V, J and clone size derive from that table, while D and trimming were established from the DNA sequence. The sample table shows 180,000 or so clones, and roughly 82% are seen once. The ten top clones hold about 16% of the sample.

The TCR was taken from a man in his forties or fifties who had recovered from COVID-19. The sample taken for sequencing was PBMCs or T cells enriched from blood (not recorded which).

CDR3 reads: CARRVLQGTYEQYF. The sequence in DNA is TGTGCCAGGAGGGTTTTACAGGGCACCTACGAGCAGTACTTC. The receptor chain draws on TRBV28 and TRBJ2-7, with a weak D call of TRBD1 (6 bases match). CDR1 and CDR2, per the germline V gene, are MDHEN and SYDVKM. Including cysteine and phenylalanine, the CDR3 has 14 amino acids. Only the CDR3 portion is preserved as DNA: 42 bases, with reading frame beginning at the first base. The V end loses 9 bases and the J end loses 2 bases, and a stretch of 17 bases separates them.